The 8 T cell receptor beta chains in this list originate from one sample, sequenced in a study of blood T cell repertoires in COVID-19. Sequencing was performed with immunoSEQ multiplex PCR; in TCRdb, only in-frame clones are kept and a portion is missing. This table holds some 150,000 clones, 85% to 90% found once. Sequences were obtained from peripheral blood. The receptors come from a man aged 50 to 59 who had recovered from COVID-19.

The CDR3 region is CASRDRYQETQYF. The CDR3 coding sequence is TGTGCCAGCAGGGACAGGTACCAAGAGACCCAGTACTTC. The chain uses TRBV6-5 and TRBJ2-5; 7 bases fit TRBD1. From germline, CDR1 is MNHEY and CDR2 SVGAGI. The V segment lost 6 bases and the J segment 0 bases; nucleotides outside the gene matches: 1. The CDR3 runs to 13 residues.

The chain combines TRBV11-3 with TRBJ2-1; 9 bases line up with TRBD1. The CDR3 is 13 residues long. CDR1 SGHNT and CDR2 YENEEA come from the germline V gene. The V and J ends lost 5 bases and 6 bases, in that order; junction bases with no gene match: 2. In DNA, the CDR3 is TGTGCCAGCAGCCCGGGACAGGGCAATGAGCAGTTCTTC. Protein sequence: CASSPGQGNEQFF.

The gene calls are TRBV5-5 and TRBJ1-1; D gene unclear. There are 14 residues in the CDR3. V was shortened by 1 base and J by 1 base, with 8 bases between the two germline ends. The germline V gene encodes CDR1 SGHKS and CDR2 YYEKEE (reference sequence). CDR3 residues: CASSLTVANTEAFF. For the CDR3, the DNA is TGTGCCAGCAGCTTGACGGTAGCGAACACTGAAGCTTTCTTT.

The V and J genes are TRBV18 and TRBJ1-2; D remains ambiguous. Trimming took 2 bases from V and 5 from J, leaving 9 bases between them. Germline lookup yields CDR1 KGHSH and CDR2 LQKENI. The CDR3 consists of 13 residues. The CDR3 protein is CASSPGEVYGYTF. Here the CDR3 DNA reads TGTGCCAGCTCACCAGGGGAGGTATATGGCTACACCTTC.

The rearrangement uses TRBV5-5 and TRBJ2-3; 15 bases line up with TRBD2. After removal of 3 bases from V and 1 base from J, the junction contained 3 bases not matched to a gene. Germline V gene lookup returns CDR1 SGHKS and CDR2 YYEKEE (reference sequence). This CDR3 spans 17 amino acids. CDR3 coding DNA: TGTGCCAGCAGCTCGGGACTAGCGGGGGGACGCACAGATACGCAGTATTTT. It yields the protein CASSSGLAGGRTDTQYF.

This clone has a handful of counts. The rearrangement links TRBV2 to TRBJ1-5, with 7 bases matching TRBD1. The CDR3 runs to 14 residues. Germline V gene lookup returns CDR1 SNHLY and CDR2 FYNNEI. Trimming at V came to 6 bases and at J to 2 bases, leaving 4 bases not matched to a gene. CDR3 in amino acids: CASRQGYGNQPQHF. In DNA form, the CDR3 reads TGTGCCAGCAGACAGGGGTACGGCAATCAGCCCCAGCATTTT.

The V and J genes are TRBV18 and TRBJ2-1, with TRBD1 identical over 7 bases. V gave up 1 base and J gave up 5 bases; unmatched junction bases: 5. Germline assignment: CDR1 KGHSH and CDR2 LQKENI. CDR3 size: 15 residues. In DNA form, the CDR3 reads TGTGCCAGCTCACCACGAGACAGGGTCGACAATGAGCAGTTCTTC. It codes for CASSPRDRVDNEQFF.

The V and J genes are TRBV11-2 and TRBJ1-2; D call uncertain. The CDR3 has 12 residues. The ends were cut back, 1 base at V and 4 bases at J, with 4 bases in the middle. Germline V gene data show CDR1 as SGHAT and CDR2 as FQNNGV. The CDR3 loop reads CASSLALYGYTF. The CDR3 DNA reads TGTGCCAGCAGCTTAGCCCTCTATGGCTACACCTTC.